The rows below give T cell receptor beta chains drawn from one sample of a study of OX40 agonist ivuxolimab in advanced cancers. Here immunoSEQ multiplex PCR was the method, and the copy in TCRdb shows in-frame clones only, minus some. The table shows over 95,000 clones, with 85% to 90% occurring only once. The sample was CD4+ or CD8+ T cells sorted from blood, taken in a trial of the OX40 agonist ivuxolimab. These receptors came from an adult with an advanced solid tumor such as melanoma, head and neck, liver or kidney cancer. The CDR3 runs from the conserved cysteine through the conserved F or W.

v_call cdr3_aa
TRBV19 CASSTDRSPLHF
TRBV6-5 CASSYRGGYTF
TRBV6-1 CASSEEPAANEQFF
TRBV6-5 CASTLDSSNSPLHF
TRBV4-3 CASSQDRTVDLLF
TRBV7-2 CASSRRVSELFF
TRBV2 CASKPGQGIGELFF
TRBV5-4 CASRDSPQGAGANVLTF
TRBV6-5 CASSYSGGLGGYTF
TRBV10-3 CAIGSGTEAYEQYF
TRBV10-3 CAISESTGAGNTIYF
TRBV7-2 CASKLGGGSTEAFF
TRBV5-5 CASSPGPTSYEQYF
TRBV18 CASRGQGSNTGELFF
TRBV4-3 CASSQEAGGSSNQPQHF
TRBV5-1 CASSLSHLETDTQYF
TRBV27 CASAPQPWTGRFEQYF
TRBV6-5 CASRGGQGYYGYTF
TRBV15 CATSRSGTIGTGELFF
TRBV7-2 CASSLTRAGTGSGYTF
TRBV6-5 CASSSDATVSYNEQFF
TRBV6-4 CASSDSYRANGYTF
TRBV7-9 CASSYRRDGREKLFF
TRBV5-6 CASSLAGNGQPQHF
TRBV9 CASSVERSSGPSSYNEQFF
TRBV28 CASASTGRDTEAFF
TRBV18 CASSPPRTANSPLHF
TRBV18 CASSPAGPNFEAFF
TRBV28 CASSFYGNYGYTF
TRBV6-1 CASSEEVTGLYEKLFF
TRBV6-5 CASRAAGAGQETQYF
TRBV19 CASNSGGGTGELFF
TRBV29-1 CSVEDRVVGYTF
TRBV4-3 CASSQDVGQTMNTEAFF
TRBV6-5 CASRQSGYGYTF
TRBV29-1 CAGGAISGNTIYF
TRBV11-3 CANSRGGGELFF
TRBV5-1 CASSLSGGLGEAFF
TRBV28 CASSPRARGYTF
TRBV10-3 CAIRPGQATDTQYF
TRBV7-2 CASSPPTGRSYEQYF
TRBV18 CASSLRQLDNTEAFF
TRBV28 CASSPQNRGSLHF
TRBV5-6 CASSLQGNNQPQHF
TRBV30 CAWQGQGNTEAFF
TRBV5-1 CASRIGWADTYEQYF
TRBV7-9 CASSPTGGETQYF
TRBV6-5 CASSYSISGTYEQYF
TRBV6-6 CASSWTVSGNTIYF
TRBV5-1 CASSLTSGEVDTQYF
TRBV5-1 CASSLADVNEKLFF
TRBV5-1 CASSLGTSGTDTQYF
TRBV5-1 CASSLGGPGEETQYF
TRBV2 CASRGDRGGNQPQHF